The 5 T cell receptor beta chains below were found in one sample sequenced in a study of Ad26.COV2.S vaccination and SARS-CoV-2 variants (dated by TCRdb to the early 2020s). The library was produced with the immunoSEQ multiplex PCR assay. The source is immuneACCESS, and TCRdb retained only in-frame sequences with V and J called. Part of the clones is not carried over; for the studies checked, unresolved V genes explain less than half of this, and the remainder is unexplained. Within this sample are about 460,000 clones, with 80% to 90% of them counted one time only. Together, the top ten hold 1.7% of the sample. Sample treatment or condition, as interpreted from the label and publication: 19 received Ad26.COV2.S at low or high dose, single or two shots; several received placebo; per-sample allocation not given. For vaccine and placebo recipients, the sequenced repertoires came from samples collected on day 63 after the first injection.

The input for sequencing was peripheral blood, taken in a trial of Ad26.COV2.S vaccine versus placebo. These receptors were collected from a person between 18 and 59 years old who received the Ad26.COV2.S COVID-19 vaccine or a placebo.

The V call is TRBV18, the J call TRBJ2-7, with 11 positions matching TRBD2. Germline V gene lookup returns CDR1 KGHSH and CDR2 LQKENI. CDR3 size: 15 residues. The trim removed 5 bases at V and 3 bases at J, leaving 6 bases unmatched. The CDR3 DNA reads TGTGCCAGCTCAGGTCCTAGCGGGGGGATCTACGAGCAGTACTTC. This gives the protein CASSGPSGGIYEQYF. Full variable domain (rest looked up from reference TRBV18 and TRBJ2-7): NAGVMQNPRHLVRRRGQEARLRCSPMKGHSHVYWYRQLPEEGLKFMVYLQKENIIDESGMPKERFSAEFPKEGPSILRIQQVVRGDSAAYFCASSGPSGGIYEQYFGPGTRLTVT.

The chain recombines TRBV5-8 with TRBJ2-1; TRBD1 is a possible D gene (5 bases). V lost 7 bases and J lost 4, with 12 bases in between. This CDR3 contains 13 residues. Germline assignment: CDR1 SGHTS and CDR2 YDEGEE. CDR3 region: CASGQGTYNEQFF. In DNA, the CDR3 is TGTGCCAGCGGTCAGGGAACTTACAATGAGCAGTTCTTC.

The CDR3 reads CASSSSGTANYGYTF. The CDR3 DNA follows: TGTGCCAGCAGTTCGTCCGGGACAGCTAACTATGGCTACACCTTC. The V call is TRBV27, the J call TRBJ1-2; 7 bases are shared with TRBD1. CDR1 and CDR2 from the germline V gene are MNHEY and SMNVEV (reference sequence). This CDR3 has 15 amino acids. Trimming took 4 bases from V and 0 from J; bases not matched to a gene: 5.

V is TRBV6-2 or TRBV6-3 and J is TRBJ2-1; D is uncertain. Trimming removed 6 bases at V and 0 bases at J, with 12 bases between. Germline lookup yields CDR1 MNHEY and CDR2 SVGEGT. The CDR3 contains 15 residues. This CDR3 reads CASSTEVSSYNEQFF. CDR3 DNA: TGTGCCAGCAGCACAGAGGTAAGCTCCTACAATGAGCAGTTCTTC.

V and J are TRBV7-3 and TRBJ1-1; 8 bases agree with TRBD1. Germline V gene data show CDR1 as SGHTA and CDR2 as FQGTGA. The V and J ends lost 4 bases and 4 bases, in that order; junction bases with no gene match: 5. CDR3 length: 14 residues. The CDR3 loop reads CASSSGGSGTEAFF. The DNA of the CDR3 is TGTGCCAGCAGCTCAGGGGGCAGTGGCACTGAAGCTTTCTTT. The entire variable domain, with the rest obtained from reference TRBV7-3 and TRBJ1-1, is as follows: GAGVSQTPSNKVTEKGKYVELRCDPISGHTALYWYRQSLGQGPEFLIYFQGTGAADDSGLPNDRFFAVRPEGSVSTLKIQRTERGDSAVYLCASSSGGSGTEAFFGQGTRLTVV.